These T cell receptor beta chains were read from a single sample in a study of T cells in localized non-small cell lung cancer. Some clones are missing from TCRdb's copy, which holds only in-frame ones; the method was immunoSEQ multiplex PCR. The sample holds about 10,000 clones; less than 35% are singletons and the top ten take about 5.6%. The sequences come from lung tumor tissue, collected before any cancer treatment. These receptors were collected from a man aged 35-69 years with stage I lung adenocarcinoma. CDR3s include the opening cysteine and the closing phenylalanine or tryptophan. A D gene is named only where the DNA matches it firmly. Size is omitted from some rows. Given values are once, few, many or a class for expanded clones.

>.|TRBV5-1|TRBJ1-1|.
CASSLVGANTEAFF
TGCGCCAGCAGCTTGGTCGGAGCGAACACTGAAGCTTTCTTT
>large|TRBV30|TRBJ2-1|TRBD2
CAWSVGGEGEQFF
TGTGCCTGGAGTGTTGGAGGGGAGGGTGAGCAGTTCTTC
>many|TRBV9|TRBJ2-7|TRBD2
CASSEYPTSGPYEQYF
TGTGCCAGCAGTGAATACCCGACTAGCGGACCCTACGAGCAGTACTTC
>.|TRBV5-1|TRBJ2-5|TRBD1
CASSLGYRDRGQETQYF
TGCGCCAGCAGCTTGGGTTACCGGGACAGGGGGCAAGAGACCCAGTACTTC
>.|TRBV30|TRBJ1-1|TRBD1
CAWSADRVRGNTEAFF
TGTGCCTGGAGTGCGGACAGGGTCCGGGGGAACACTGAAGCTTTCTTT
>.|TRBV5-1|TRBJ2-7|.
CASSLARTQGYEQYF
TGCGCCAGCAGCTTGGCAAGGACGCAGGGCTACGAGCAGTACTTC
>medium-sized|TRBV10-3|TRBJ2-5|TRBD2
CAISEGLGGETQYF
TGTGCCATCAGTGAGGGGCTGGGAGGGGAGACCCAGTACTTC
>few|TRBV4-1|TRBJ1-6|.
CASSRIHPFGGNSPLHF
TGCGCCAGCAGCCGAATCCATCCCTTTGGGGGTAATTCACCCCTCCACTTT
>medium-sized|TRBV1|TRBJ2-3|.
CTSSQDRRLNPGTDTQYF
TGCACCAGCAGCCAAGATCGGAGACTCAACCCCGGCACAGATACGCAGTATTTT
>.|TRBV11-3|TRBJ2-1|TRBD2
CASSLWSWRGAPNEQFF
TGTGCCAGCAGCTTATGGTCTTGGCGGGGGGCCCCCAATGAGCAGTTCTTC
>.|TRBV25-1|TRBJ1-1|.
CASSIGSLGRHRTEAFF
TGTGCCAGCAGTATAGGGTCGTTGGGCCGACACCGAACTGAAGCTTTCTTT
>medium-sized|TRBV19|TRBJ2-4|TRBD1
CASSRDRGGDIQYF
TGTGCCAGTAGCCGGGACAGGGGGGGAGACATTCAGTACTTC
>.|TRBV11-3|TRBJ1-1|TRBD1
CASSIDRVVNTEAFF
TGTGCCAGCAGCATAGACAGGGTGGTAAACACTGAAGCTTTCTTT
>few|TRBV11-3|TRBJ2-3|TRBD1
CASSQGGTGETDTQYF
TGTGCCAGCAGCCAAGGCGGGACAGGGGAAACAGATACGCAGTATTTT
>few|TRBV6-8|TRBJ2-3|TRBD1
CASSDRDRGPDTQYF
TGTGCCAGCAGTGACCGAGACAGGGGGCCAGATACGCAGTATTTT
>.|TRBV11-3|TRBJ2-2|TRBD2
CASRTTGGLAETNTGELFF
TGTGCCAGCAGGACCACTGGGGGACTAGCGGAGACGAACACCGGGGAGCTGTTTTTT
>.|TRBV19|TRBJ1-6|.
CASSPLQPSPLHF
TGTGCCAGTAGTCCTTTACAGCCCTCACCCCTCCACTTT
>.|TRBV4-1|TRBJ2-2|.
CASSQDPFHRAMRTGELFF
TGCGCCAGCAGCCAAGATCCATTTCACAGGGCGATGCGGACCGGGGAGCTGTTTTTT
>once|TRBV5-1|TRBJ2-3|.
CASSPSTGTPSSTQYF
TGCGCCAGCAGCCCTTCTACCGGGACTCCTTCCAGTACGCAGTATTTT
>.|TRBV12-5|TRBJ2-7|TRBD1
CASGLPGQGPYEQYF
TGTGCTAGTGGCCTACCGGGACAGGGGCCTTACGAGCAGTACTTC
>.|TRBV19|TRBJ1-5|.
CASSLPSGQGGGTSNQPQHF
TGTGCCAGTAGTCTCCCCAGTGGGCAAGGGGGGGGCACCAGTAATCAGCCCCAGCATTTT
>.|TRBV19|TRBJ2-2|.
CASSISGSGTGELFF
TGTGCCAGTAGTATATCGGGGTCTGGCACCGGGGAGCTGTTTTTT
>.|TRBV12-5|TRBJ2-1|.
CASGLGYNEQFF
TGTGCTAGTGGTTTGGGATACAATGAGCAGTTCTTC
>.|TRBV19|TRBJ2-1|.
CASSLPGPLRGNEQFF
TGTGCCAGTAGTCTCCCGGGCCCTCTAAGGGGCAATGAGCAGTTCTTC